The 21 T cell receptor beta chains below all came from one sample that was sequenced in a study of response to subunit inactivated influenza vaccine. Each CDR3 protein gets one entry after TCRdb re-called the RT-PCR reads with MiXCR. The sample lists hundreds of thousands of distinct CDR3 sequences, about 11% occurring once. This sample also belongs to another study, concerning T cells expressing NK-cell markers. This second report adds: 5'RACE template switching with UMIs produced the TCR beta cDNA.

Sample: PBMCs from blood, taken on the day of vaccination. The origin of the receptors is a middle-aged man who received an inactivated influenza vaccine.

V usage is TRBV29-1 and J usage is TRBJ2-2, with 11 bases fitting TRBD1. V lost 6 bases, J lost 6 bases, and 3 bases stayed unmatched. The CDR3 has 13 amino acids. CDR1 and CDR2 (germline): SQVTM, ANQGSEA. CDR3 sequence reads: CSVGQGAPGELFF. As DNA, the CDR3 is TGCAGCGTCGGACAGGGGGCGCCCGGGGAGCTGTTTTTT.

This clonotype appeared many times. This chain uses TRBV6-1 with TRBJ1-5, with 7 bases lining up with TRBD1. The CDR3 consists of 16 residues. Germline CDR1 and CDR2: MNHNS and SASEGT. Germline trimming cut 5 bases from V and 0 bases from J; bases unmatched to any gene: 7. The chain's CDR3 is CASSPRTGYSNQPQHF. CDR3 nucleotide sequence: TGTGCCAGCAGTCCCCGGACAGGCTATAGCAATCAGCCCCAGCATTTT.

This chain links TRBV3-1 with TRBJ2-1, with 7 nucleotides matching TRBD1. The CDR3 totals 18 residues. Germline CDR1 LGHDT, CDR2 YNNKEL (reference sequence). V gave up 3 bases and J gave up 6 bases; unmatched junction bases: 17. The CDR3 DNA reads TGTGCCAGCAGCCAGGACGGGACAGCCGCAATGAGAGGCAATGAGCAGTTCTTC. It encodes CASSQDGTAAMRGNEQFF.

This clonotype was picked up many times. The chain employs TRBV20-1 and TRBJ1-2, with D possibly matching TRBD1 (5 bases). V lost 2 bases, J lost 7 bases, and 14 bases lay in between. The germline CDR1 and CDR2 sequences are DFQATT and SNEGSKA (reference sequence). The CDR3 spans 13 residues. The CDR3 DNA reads TGCAGTGCTAGACTAAAACCGGGGCTTGGCTACACCTTC. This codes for CSARLKPGLGYTF.

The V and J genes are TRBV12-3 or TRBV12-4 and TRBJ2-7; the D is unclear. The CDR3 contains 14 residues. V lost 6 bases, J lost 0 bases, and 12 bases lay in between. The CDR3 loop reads CASRMDGYSYEQYF. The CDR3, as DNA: TGTGCCAGCAGAATGGACGGGTACTCCTACGAGCAGTACTTC.

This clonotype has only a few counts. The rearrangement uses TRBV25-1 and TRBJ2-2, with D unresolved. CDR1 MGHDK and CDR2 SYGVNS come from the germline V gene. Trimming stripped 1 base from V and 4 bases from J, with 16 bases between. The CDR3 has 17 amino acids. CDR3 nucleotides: TGTGCCAGCAGTGAATCGGGCGCCATGGGTAGCACCGGGGAGCTGTTTTTT. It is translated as CASSESGAMGSTGELFF.

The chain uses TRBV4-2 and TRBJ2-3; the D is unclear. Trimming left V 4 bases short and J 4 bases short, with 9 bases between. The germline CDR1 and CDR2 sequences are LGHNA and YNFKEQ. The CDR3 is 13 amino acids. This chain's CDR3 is CASSPLDPDTQYF. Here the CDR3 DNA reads TGTGCCAGCAGCCCCTTGGACCCAGATACGCAGTATTTT.

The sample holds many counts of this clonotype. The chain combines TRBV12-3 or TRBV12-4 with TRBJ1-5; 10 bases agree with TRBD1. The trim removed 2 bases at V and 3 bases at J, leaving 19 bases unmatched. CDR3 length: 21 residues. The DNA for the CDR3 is TGTGCCAGCAGTTTACTGGTTCTACTACGTCGACAGGGGGCGAACAATCAGCCCCAGCATTTT. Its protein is CASSLLVLLRRQGANNQPQHF.

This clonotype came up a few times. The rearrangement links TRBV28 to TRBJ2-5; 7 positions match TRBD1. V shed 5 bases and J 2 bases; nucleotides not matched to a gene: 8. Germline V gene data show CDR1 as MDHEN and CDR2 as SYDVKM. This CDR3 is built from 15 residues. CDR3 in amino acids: CASSPQGTWQETQYF. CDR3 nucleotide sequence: TGTGCCAGCAGTCCACAGGGGACCTGGCAAGAGACCCAGTACTTC.

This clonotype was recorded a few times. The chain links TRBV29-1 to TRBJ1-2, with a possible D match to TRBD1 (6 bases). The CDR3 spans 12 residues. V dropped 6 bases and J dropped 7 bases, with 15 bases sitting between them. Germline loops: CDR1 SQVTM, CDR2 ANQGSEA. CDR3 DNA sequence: TGCAGCGTACCCCAGGGGAGTGGTGGCTACACCTTC. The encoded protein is CSVPQGSGGYTF. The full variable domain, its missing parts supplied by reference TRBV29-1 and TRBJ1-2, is SAVISQKPSRDICQRGTSLTIQCQVDSQVTMMFWYRQQPGQSLTLIATANQGSEATYESGFVIDKFPISRPNLTFSTLTVSNMSPEDSSIYLCSVPQGSGGYTFGSGTRLTVV.

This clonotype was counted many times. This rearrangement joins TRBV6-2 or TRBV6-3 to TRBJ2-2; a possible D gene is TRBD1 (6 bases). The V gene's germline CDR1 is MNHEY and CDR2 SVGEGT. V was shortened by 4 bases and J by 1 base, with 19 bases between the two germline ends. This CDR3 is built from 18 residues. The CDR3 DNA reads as TGTGCCAGCAGTTTCCTACCAACCGACAGGTGGAACACCGGGGAGCTGTTTTTT. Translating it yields CASSFLPTDRWNTGELFF.

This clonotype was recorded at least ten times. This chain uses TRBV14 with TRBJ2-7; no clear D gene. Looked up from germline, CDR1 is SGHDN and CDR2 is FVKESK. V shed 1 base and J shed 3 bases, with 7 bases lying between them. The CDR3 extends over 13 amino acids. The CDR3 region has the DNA TGTGCCAGCAGCCAAGCTAACCACTACGAGCAGTACTTC. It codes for CASSQANHYEQYF.

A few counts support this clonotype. This CDR3 is CAISESEEASYNEQFF. For the CDR3, the DNA is TGTGCCATCAGTGAATCGGAGGAAGCCTCCTACAATGAGCAGTTCTTC. The chain is built from TRBV10-3 and TRBJ2-1; TRBD2 might be the D (5 bases). Trimming took 3 bases from V and 0 from J, leaving 12 bases between them. This CDR3 has 16 amino acids. Per the germline V gene, CDR1 is ENHRY and CDR2 is SYGVKD.

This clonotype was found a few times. CDR3 region: CASSPAGVIEELFF. In DNA form, the CDR3 reads TGTGCCAGCAGTCCCGCTGGGGTTATAGAGGAGCTGTTTTTT. The J gene is TRBJ2-2, the V gene TRBV12-3 or TRBV12-4; D unresolved. Trimming took off 5 bases at V and 10 bases at J, with 17 bases between the two ends. The CDR3 has 14 amino acids.

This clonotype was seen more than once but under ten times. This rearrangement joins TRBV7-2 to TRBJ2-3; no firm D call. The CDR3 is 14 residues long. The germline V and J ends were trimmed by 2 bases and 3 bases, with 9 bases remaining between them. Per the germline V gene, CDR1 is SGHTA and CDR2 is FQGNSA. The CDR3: CASSLIRITDTQYF. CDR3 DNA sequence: TGTGCCAGCAGCTTAATTAGAATAACAGATACGCAGTATTTT.

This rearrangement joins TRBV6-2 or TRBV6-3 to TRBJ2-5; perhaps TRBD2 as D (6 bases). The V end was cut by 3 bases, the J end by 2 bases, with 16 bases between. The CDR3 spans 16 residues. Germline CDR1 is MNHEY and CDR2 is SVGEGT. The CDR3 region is CASSYIRGTLQETQYF. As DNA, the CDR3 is TGTGCCAGCAGTTATATCCGCGGGACCCTACAAGAGACCCAGTACTTC.

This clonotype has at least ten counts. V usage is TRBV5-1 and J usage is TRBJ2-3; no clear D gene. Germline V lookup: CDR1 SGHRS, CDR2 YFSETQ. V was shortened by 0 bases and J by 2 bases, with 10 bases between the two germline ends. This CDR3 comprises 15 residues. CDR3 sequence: CASSLEGQTTDTQYF. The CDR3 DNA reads TGCGCCAGCAGCTTGGAAGGCCAGACCACAGATACGCAGTATTTT.

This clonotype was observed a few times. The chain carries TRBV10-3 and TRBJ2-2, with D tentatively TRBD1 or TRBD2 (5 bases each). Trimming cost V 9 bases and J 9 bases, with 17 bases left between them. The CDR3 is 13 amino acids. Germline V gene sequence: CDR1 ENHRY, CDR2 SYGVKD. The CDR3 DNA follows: TGTGCCATTCGGGACGGATCCGAGAGGGAGCTGTTTTTT. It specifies CAIRDGSERELFF.

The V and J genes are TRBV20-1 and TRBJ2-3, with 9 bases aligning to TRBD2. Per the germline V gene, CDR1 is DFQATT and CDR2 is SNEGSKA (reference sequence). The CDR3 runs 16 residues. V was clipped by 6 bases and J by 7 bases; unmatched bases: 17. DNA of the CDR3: TGCAGTGCGCACCCGACGGGGAGCGGGAGGACAAATACGCAGTATTTT. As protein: CSAHPTGSGRTNTQYF.

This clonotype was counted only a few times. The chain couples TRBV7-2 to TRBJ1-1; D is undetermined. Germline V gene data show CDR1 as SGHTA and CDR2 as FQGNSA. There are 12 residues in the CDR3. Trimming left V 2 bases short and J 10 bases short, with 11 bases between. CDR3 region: CASSLNVEGAFF. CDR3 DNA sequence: TGTGCCAGCAGCTTAAACGTAGAAGGAGCTTTCTTT.

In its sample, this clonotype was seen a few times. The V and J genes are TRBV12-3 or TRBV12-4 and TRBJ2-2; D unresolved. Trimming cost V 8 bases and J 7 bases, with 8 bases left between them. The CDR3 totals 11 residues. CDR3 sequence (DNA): TGTGCCAGCCGGGTGCTCGGGGAGCTGTTTTTT. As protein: CASRVLGELFF.